This T cell receptor beta chain was sequenced for a study of blood T cell dynamics during melanoma immunotherapy. Sequencing used immunoSEQ multiplex PCR; TCRdb keeps in-frame clones, though not all of them. This table holds 25,000 to 30,000 clones, over 80% found once. Specified time point: week 3, after first cycle of checkpoint inhibitor. This CDR3 contains 13 residues. Germline V lookup: CDR1 LGHNT, CDR2 FRNRAP. Trimming took 1 base from V and 5 from J, leaving 8 bases between them. The V and J genes are TRBV12-5 and TRBJ1-2; D unclear. The receptor's source is a human donor with melanoma. Specimen: blood, collected from a patient treated with checkpoint blockade. The CDR3 DNA is TGTGCTAGTGGTTTGGGAAGGTATTATGGCTACACCTTC. Translated: CASGLGRYYGYTF.